This T cell receptor beta chain appears in the sequencing data of a study of blood T cell repertoires in COVID-19 (dated by TCRdb to 2020 to 2022). Some background on the complete study: Collaborator samples came from the United States, Italy and Spain and covered acute and convalescent phases of COVID-19. The prospective study material was composed of cDNA or gDNA derived from T cells, B-cell-depleted T cells, or PBMCs. Deeply sampled blood TCRbeta repertoires from subjects exposed to, actively infected with, or recovered from COVID-19 were included in the dataset. A freely available public database, intended as a resource for researchers studying the immune response to SARS-CoV-2, is where the repertoires were released. The samples were drawn from two sources: the first 160 participants of the ongoing ImmuneRACE study, and 1,000 to 1,500 subjects contributed by 6 global collaborators. Nearly every sample came with metadata listing a de-identified subject ID, COVID-19 status, age in years and sex. HLA class I and class II types, where available, came from metadata supplied by the sample provider rather than from assay-based typing.

About this clone itself: Its antigen is still unknown. Base qualities are not at hand, and no much larger clone is one base apart.

TCRbeta CDR3 regions were amplified from genomic DNA using the immunoSEQ Assay, a bias-controlled multiplex PCR. As for how the authors treated the data: The number of nucleated cells in each sample was estimated from the amplification of reference gene primers within the assay. Sequence reads were collapsed and filtered to measure the absolute abundance of every unique TCRbeta CDR3 rearrangement. For each sample, productive Simpson clonality was calculated by taking the square root of Simpson's diversity index across productive rearrangements. The table was pulled from immuneACCESS by TCRdb, which kept in-frame rearrangements only. Such tables lose some clones; where checked, under half of the loss comes from unresolved V genes, and the rest has no known cause. V, J and clone size derive from that table, while D and trimming were established from the DNA sequence. The table for this sample lists approximately 220,000 clones; 75% to 90% of them were counted only once. The ten largest make up about 1.3% of the sample.

Enrolling through a virtual design, the prospective study's participants ranged in age from roughly 18 to 95 years and lived across 20 to 25 United States geographic areas. In the prospective study, participants were assigned to cohorts based on the clinical history participants reported in a screening survey and a study questionnaire. ImmuneRACE Cohort 3 recovered participants were defined by two consecutive negative NP/OP PCR tests, healthcare professional clearance, or symptom resolution. In the prospective study, mobile phlebotomists collected whole blood, serum and a nasopharyngeal or oropharyngeal swab from each participant. Additional blood draws and questionnaires over an approximately two-month period could optionally be provided by prospective study participants. Before DNA extraction, prospective study blood samples were shipped either frozen or at room temperature. The germline V gene (reference sequence) supplies CDR1 LGHDT and CDR2 YNNKEL. Taken from cysteine to phenylalanine, the CDR3 has 15 residues. Just CDR3 DNA is preserved here, 45 bases in frame from base 1. V and J are trimmed by 6 bases and 6 bases, and the gene matches miss 10 bases of the junction.

What the research found in general, with its limitations: Clinical and demographic metadata were provided uncurated, with the amount varying by source and participant.

Sequences were obtained from PBMCs or T cells enriched from blood (not recorded which). The rearrangement joined TRBV3-1 (or the pseudogene TRBV3-2) to TRBJ2-1; 8 nucleotides in the junction match TRBD2. The source of this sequence is a young man who had recovered from COVID-19. This receptor has the CDR3 CASRHSGSGGNEQFF. Read as DNA, the sequence is TGTGCCAGCAGACACAGCGGGAGTGGAGGCAATGAGCAGTTCTTC.